This T cell receptor (beta chain) comes out of a study of blood T cell repertoires in COVID-19. The repertoire was sequenced with immunoSEQ multiplex PCR; TCRdb's copy has only in-frame clones and lacks some. The sample contains about 250,000 clones, 88% of which appear only once. Recruits, aged roughly 18 to 90 years, lived in 24 US areas. Participants reported their clinical history, and cohort assignment relied on those reports. CDR3 length equals 15 residues. CDR1 is MGHRA, CDR2 YSYEKL, per germline. V lost 0 bases to trimming and J lost 4 bases, with 12 bases between them. The table lists this clone with a count of one.

The rearrangement joins TRBV4-1 to TRBJ2-5; D possibly corresponds to TRBD1 (6 bases). The receptor comes from a woman aged 50 to 60 who had recovered from COVID-19. The sequencing sample was made of PBMCs or T cells enriched from blood (not recorded which). In nucleotides, the CDR3 is TGCGCCAGCAGCCAAGAGCAGGGGCGGGCAGAGACCCAGTACTTC. Encoded protein: CASSQEQGRAETQYF.